The present entry profiles one T cell receptor beta chain with its context. The antigen is unknown. Produced via immunoSEQ multiplex PCR; TCRdb's table is partial and in-frame only. Among around 90,000 clones listed, roughly four fifths were seen once. The sample belongs to a study of glioma-infiltrating T cells after dendritic cell vaccination. Across the whole study: Patients had newly diagnosed or recurrent glioblastoma and received dendritic cell vaccines.

Trimming stripped 0 bases from V and 2 bases from J, with 8 bases between. Germline-derived CDR1 and CDR2 are KGHSH and LQKENI. CDR3 length: 14 amino acids. As for time point: after dendritic cell vaccination, including at tumor progression/relapse. All glioblastoma patients lacked an isocitrate dehydrogenase mutation. Study results and caveats: Longer survival after dendritic cell vaccination followed higher pretreatment TIL content.

The sequenced sample was blood, obtained after dendritic cell vaccination. The gene calls are TRBV18 and TRBJ2-7; D unresolved. The TCR was taken from a human donor with glioblastoma. The CDR3 loop reads CASSPPSLPYEQYF. Here the CDR3 DNA reads TGTGCCAGCTCACCACCAAGCTTACCCTACGAGCAGTACTTC.